This passage covers 7 T cell receptor beta chains from one sample sequenced in a study of T-cell reconstitution after alpha-beta-depleted transplantation in children. As it was prepared, the TCRbeta library received unique molecular identifiers. One entry per CDR3 protein results from TCRdb running MiXCR on the PCR reads. The data hold some 350,000 distinct CDR3 sequences, with about a sixth observed a single time. The source material was PBMCs, mostly from graft donor cells, sampled 360 days after TCRalphabeta/CD19-depleted stem cell transplant. These receptors originate from a male patient aged 2-9 years who had a stem cell transplant for acute lymphoblastic leukemia, so the T cells may come from the graft donor.

In its sample, this clonotype was seen a few times. This chain uses TRBV4-2 with TRBJ2-1; D perhaps matches TRBD2 (6 bases). The CDR3 covers 16 residues. The germline CDR1 and CDR2 sequences are LGHNA and YNFKEQ. Trimming removed 3 bases from V and 5 bases from J, with 17 bases in between. In DNA form, the CDR3 reads TGTGCCAGCAGCCAGGGTATCGGAGGGGCTAACAATGAGCAGTTCTTC. Protein sequence: CASSQGIGGANNEQFF.

This rearrangement joins TRBV7-6 to TRBJ1-6; weak D call: TRBD1 (6 bases). Germline loops: CDR1 SGHVS, CDR2 FNYEAQ. This CDR3 region has 19 residues. V dropped 4 bases and J dropped 7 bases, with 26 bases sitting between them. In DNA form, the CDR3 reads TGTGCCAGCAGCTCCCCACTCGATACTCCGGACAGAGGAAATTCACCCCTCCACTTT. The encoded protein is CASSSPLDTPDRGNSPLHF.

This clonotype was observed a handful of times. The chain carries TRBV12-3 or TRBV12-4 and TRBJ1-4, with a weak D call TRBD1 (6 bases). Trimming took 4 bases from V and 8 from J, leaving 20 bases between them. The length of the CDR3 is 16 residues. As DNA, the CDR3 is TGTGCCAGCAGTTCGACCACCGGGGGCAGGAGGGAAAAACTGTTTTTT. This sequence encodes CASSSTTGGRREKLFF.

This clonotype was seen at least ten times. This rearrangement joins TRBV18 to TRBJ1-1; maybe TRBD1 (5 bases). The germline gives CDR1 KGHSH, CDR2 LQKENI. This CDR3 region has 13 residues. V gave up 5 bases and J gave up 3 bases, with 10 bases separating them. The CDR3 DNA follows: TGTGCCAGCTCATGGGGACCCGACACTGAAGCTTTCTTT. Translation: CASSWGPDTEAFF.

This clonotype was seen a handful of times. The chain employs TRBV27 and TRBJ2-3, with 11 positions matching TRBD2. The V gene's germline CDR1 is MNHEY and CDR2 SMNVEV (reference sequence). The junction had 10 bases not matched to a gene; V was cut back by 0 bases and J by 5 bases. This CDR3 is 18 amino acids long. CDR3 amino acids: CASSLSSGLAAFGDTQYF. As DNA, the CDR3 is TGTGCCAGCAGTTTATCCTCGGGACTAGCGGCCTTTGGAGATACGCAGTATTTT.

The chain recombines TRBV4-1 with TRBJ2-3; 7 bases are shared with TRBD2. The CDR3 is 14 residues long. Germline values: CDR1 MGHRA, CDR2 YSYEKL. The V segment lost 6 bases and the J segment 3 bases; nucleotides outside the gene matches: 6. The CDR3 loop is CASRGGRVTDTQYF. CDR3 coding DNA: TGCGCCAGCAGGGGAGGGCGAGTAACAGATACGCAGTATTTT.

Written as DNA, the CDR3 is TGTGCCAGCAGCAGTACTAGCGGGCTCACAGATACGCAGTATTTT. Encoded protein: CASSSTSGLTDTQYF. The rearrangement uses TRBV5-4 and TRBJ2-3, with TRBD2 identical over 9 bases. Germline trimming cut 4 bases from V and 2 bases from J; bases unmatched to any gene: 5. This CDR3 has 15 amino acids. CDR1 is SGHNT and CDR2 is YYREEE in the germline V gene (reference sequence).